One TCR beta chain is described in this entry. What it binds is unknown. In germline, CDR1 is SGHVS, CDR2 FNYEAQ. The CDR3 length is 15 residues. V gave up 1 base and J gave up 0 bases, with 6 bases separating them. This specimen belongs to a study of T cell responses to AZD1222 COVID-19 vaccine. Study findings and constraints: Spike-specific TCR breadth and depth grew following two AZD1222 doses.

The assay was immunoSEQ multiplex PCR, and TCRdb's table has in-frame clones only and misses some. The sample records some 130,000 clones, about nine tenths being singletons. Sequencing was performed on peripheral blood, taken on day 0 of AZD1222 vaccination. V is TRBV7-6 and J is TRBJ2-2, with D possibly matching TRBD1 (6 bases). This TCR came from an adult in good health. The CDR3 reads CASSLGTANTGELFF. Written as DNA, the CDR3 is TGTGCCAGCAGCTTAGGGACAGCGAACACCGGGGAGCTGTTTTTT.